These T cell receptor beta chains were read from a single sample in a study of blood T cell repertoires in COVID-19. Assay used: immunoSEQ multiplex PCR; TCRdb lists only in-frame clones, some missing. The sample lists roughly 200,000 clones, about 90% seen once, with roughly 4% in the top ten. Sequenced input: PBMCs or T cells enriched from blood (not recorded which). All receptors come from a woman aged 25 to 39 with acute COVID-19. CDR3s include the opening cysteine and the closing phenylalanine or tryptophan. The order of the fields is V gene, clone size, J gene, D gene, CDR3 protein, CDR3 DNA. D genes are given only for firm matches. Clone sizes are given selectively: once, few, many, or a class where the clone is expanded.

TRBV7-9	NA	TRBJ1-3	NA	CASSPTGSSGNTIYF	TGTGCCAGCAGCCCGACGGGGAGCTCTGGAAACACCATATATTTT
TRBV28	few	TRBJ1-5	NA	CASSAVGPGAGGQPQHF	TGTGCCAGCAGTGCCGTGGGACCGGGGGCCGGGGGGCAGCCCCAGCATTTT
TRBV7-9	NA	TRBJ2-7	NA	CASSRNIRTAYEQYF	TGTGCCAGCAGCCGCAACATTAGGACAGCATACGAGCAGTACTTC
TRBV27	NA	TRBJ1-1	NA	CASSLGRAKGQTLEAFF	TGTGCCAGCAGTTTGGGTCGGGCGAAAGGACAGACCCTTGAAGCTTTCTTT
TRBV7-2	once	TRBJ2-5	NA	CASSPIPGQQETQYF	TGTGCCAGCAGCCCAATTCCTGGGCAGCAAGAGACCCAGTACTTC
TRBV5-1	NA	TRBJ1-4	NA	CASSLGHGGNEKLFF	TGCGCCAGCAGCTTGGGTCATGGGGGGAATGAAAAACTGTTTTTT
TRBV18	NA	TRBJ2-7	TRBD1	CASSPSQGAAYEQYF	TGTGCCAGCTCACCTTCCCAGGGGGCAGCCTACGAGCAGTACTTC
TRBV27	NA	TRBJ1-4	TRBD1	CASSFRTGDEKLFF	TGTGCCAGCAGTTTTAGGACAGGGGATGAAAAACTGTTTTTT
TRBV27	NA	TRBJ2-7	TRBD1	CASSLSPTGTGVEQYF	TGTGCCAGCAGTTTATCCCCCACCGGGACAGGGGTCGAGCAGTACTTC
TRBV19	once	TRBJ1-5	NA	CASSMAGGQQPQHF	TGTGCCAGTAGTATGGCGGGGGGGCAGCAGCCCCAGCATTTT
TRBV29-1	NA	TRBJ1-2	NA	CSVEGQGYGYTF	TGCAGCGTTGAAGGGCAGGGGTATGGCTACACCTTC
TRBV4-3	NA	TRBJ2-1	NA	CASSLRTGSSYNEQFF	TGCGCCAGCAGCCTCCGAACAGGGAGCTCCTACAATGAGCAGTTCTTC
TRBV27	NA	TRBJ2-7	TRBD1	CASSLDRDYEQYF	TGTGCCAGCAGCTTGGACAGGGACTACGAGCAGTACTTC
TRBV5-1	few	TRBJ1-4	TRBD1	CASSWDSDNEKLFF	TGCGCCAGCAGTTGGGACAGTGATAATGAAAAACTGTTTTTT
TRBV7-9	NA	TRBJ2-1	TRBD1	CASSYYRGHEQFF	TGTGCCAGCAGCTACTACAGGGGCCATGAGCAGTTCTTC
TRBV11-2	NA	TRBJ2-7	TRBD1	CASSPAATGNSYEQYF	TGTGCCAGCAGCCCAGCGGCGACAGGGAACTCCTACGAGCAGTACTTC
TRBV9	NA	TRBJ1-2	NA	CASSSGGGFGYTF	TGTGCCAGCAGCTCAGGAGGAGGGTTCGGCTACACCTTC
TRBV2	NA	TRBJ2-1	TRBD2	CASHRGGWISGEQFF	TGTGCCAGTCATCGGGGGGGGTGGATATCGGGTGAGCAGTTCTTC
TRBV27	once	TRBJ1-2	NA	CASSSYSGPSNYGYTF	TGTGCCAGCAGTTCGTATTCAGGTCCCTCTAACTATGGCTACACCTTC
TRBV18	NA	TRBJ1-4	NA	CASSPYQATNEKLFF	TGTGCCAGCTCACCTTATCAGGCAACTAATGAAAAACTGTTTTTT
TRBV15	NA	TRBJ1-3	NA	CATSRDRGAGNTIYF	TGTGCCACCAGCAGAGATCGCGGGGCTGGAAACACCATATATTTT
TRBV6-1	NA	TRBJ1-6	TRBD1	CASSVAGQGVTSPLHF	TGTGCCAGCAGTGTTGCCGGACAGGGAGTGACTTCACCCCTCCACTTT
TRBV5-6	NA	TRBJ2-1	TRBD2	CASSFTSGGSSYNEQFF	TGTGCCAGCAGCTTTACTAGCGGGGGGAGCTCCTACAATGAGCAGTTCTTC
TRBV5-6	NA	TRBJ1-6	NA	CASSREGLGPNSPLHF	TGTGCCAGCAGCCGGGAGGGGTTGGGCCCTAATTCACCCCTCCACTTT
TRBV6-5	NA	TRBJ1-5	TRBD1	CASIGGADQPQHF	TGTGCCAGCATAGGGGGCGCGGATCAGCCCCAGCATTTT
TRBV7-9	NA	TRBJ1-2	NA	CASSFDQGNGYTF	TGTGCCAGCAGCTTTGACCAGGGTAATGGCTACACCTTC
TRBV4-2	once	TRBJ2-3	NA	CASSQALRTSSTDTQYF	TGTGCCAGCAGCCAAGCGTTACGGACTTCTAGCACAGATACGCAGTATTTT
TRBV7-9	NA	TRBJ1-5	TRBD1	CASGSGDRRAQHF	TGTGCCAGCGGTTCTGGGGACAGAAGGGCCCAGCATTTT
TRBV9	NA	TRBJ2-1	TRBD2	CASSVTSGHGKHEQFF	TGTGCCAGCAGCGTAACTAGCGGTCACGGAAAGCATGAGCAGTTCTTC
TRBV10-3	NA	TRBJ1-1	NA	CAISEMRERGTEAFF	TGTGCCATCAGTGAGATGCGCGAGCGGGGCACTGAAGCTTTCTTT
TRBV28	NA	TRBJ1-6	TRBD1	CASSMTGGTNSPLHF	TGTGCCAGCAGTATGACAGGGGGTACGAATTCACCCCTCCACTTT
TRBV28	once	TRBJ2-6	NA	CASSSQGAGANVLTF	TGTGCCAGCAGTTCACAGGGTGCTGGGGCCAACGTCCTGACTTTC
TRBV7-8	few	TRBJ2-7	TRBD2	CASSSPALRLAGGQAYEQYF	TGTGCCAGCAGCTCCCCAGCTCTCAGGCTAGCGGGGGGCCAGGCCTACGAGCAGTACTTC
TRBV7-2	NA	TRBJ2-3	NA	CASSLLRGTDTQYF	TGTGCCAGCAGCTTACTCCGGGGCACAGATACGCAGTATTTT
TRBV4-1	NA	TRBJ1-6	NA	CASSQPGTIRGGNSPLHF	TGCGCCAGCAGCCAACCGGGGACCATAAGAGGGGGAAATTCACCCCTCCACTTT
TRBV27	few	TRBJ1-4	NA	CASSFGRANEKLFF	TGTGCCAGCAGTTTCGGGAGGGCAAATGAAAAACTGTTTTTT
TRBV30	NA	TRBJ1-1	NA	CAWSVRGGKHKAFF	TGTGCCTGGAGTGTACGCGGAGGAAAACATAAAGCTTTCTTT
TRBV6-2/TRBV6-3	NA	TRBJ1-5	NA	CASSPTHRREGQPQHF	TGTGCCAGCAGCCCTACGCATAGACGGGAAGGTCAGCCCCAGCATTTT
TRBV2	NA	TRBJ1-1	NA	CASSGRPGAGEAFF	TGTGCCAGCAGTGGGCGGCCAGGGGCCGGTGAAGCTTTCTTT
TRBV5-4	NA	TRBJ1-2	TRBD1	CASRLTGGRNGYTF	TGTGCCAGCAGACTAACAGGGGGGAGGAATGGCTACACCTTC
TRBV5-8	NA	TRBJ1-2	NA	CASSITPDGLAVGYTF	TGTGCCAGCAGCATTACCCCGGATGGGCTCGCAGTCGGCTACACCTTC
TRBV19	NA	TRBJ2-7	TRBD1	CASSRFRTGSTYEQYF	TGTGCCAGTAGTCGCTTCCGGACAGGGTCAACCTACGAGCAGTACTTC
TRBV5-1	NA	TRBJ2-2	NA	CASSSGQPNTGELFF	TGCGCCAGCAGCTCTGGACAGCCGAACACCGGGGAGCTGTTTTTT